Described below is a single T cell receptor beta chain sequence and its context. Its antigen is unidentified. Germline CDR1 MNHGY, CDR2 SAAAGT. Trimming stripped 6 bases from V and 0 bases from J, with 14 bases between. The CDR3 consists of 15 residues. These data are taken from a study of T cells in localized non-small cell lung cancer. Study-wide points: Heterogeneity within the tumor remains possible, as just one region underwent sequencing. The appearance of a median approximately 61 of the top 100 tumor clones was seen in adjacent lung.

Assay: immunoSEQ multiplex PCR; the TCRdb copy retains only in-frame clones and omits some. The sample holds about 2,600 clones, about 28% seen once. This receptor was taken from a male donor aged 60 or over with stage II squamous cell lung carcinoma. The sequenced sample was lung tumor tissue, obtained before any cancer treatment. This chain connects TRBV6-8 to TRBJ1-1; D is unresolved. The CDR3 spells CASRLSFGLNTEAFF. CDR3 nucleotide sequence: TGTGCCAGCAGACTCTCGTTTGGGCTGAACACTGAAGCTTTCTTT.